These T cell receptor beta chains were read from a single sample in a study of T-cell memory formation after mild COVID-19. TCRdb fed the 5' RACE reads into MiXCR, producing one record per CDR3 protein. The top ten clones hold approximately 2% of a sample with some 190,000 distinct CDR3 sequences, 16% of them seen once. The sample consisted of PBMCs or a T cell subset sorted from them (not recorded which). All receptors come from an adult woman who had mild COVID-19 (a few samples of this study predate the infection). Cell type and time point are not known. The CDR3 runs from the conserved cysteine through the conserved F or W. Fields, in order: clone size, V gene, D gene, J gene, CDR3 length, CDR3 protein, CDR3 DNA. D genes are given only for firm matches. Some rows have no size entry. The others give once, few or many, or a class for an expanded clone.

>few|TRBV18|-|TRBJ2-7|12
CASSSELYEQYF
TGTGCCAGCTCTTCCGAGCTGTACGAGCAGTACTTC
>few|TRBV7-9|-|TRBJ1-1|15
CASSFQTGSGTEAFF
TGTGCCAGCAGCTTCCAAACAGGGTCTGGCACTGAAGCTTTCTTT
>few|TRBV12-3/TRBV12-4|TRBD1|TRBJ2-7|15
CASRAMAGGSYEQYF
TGTGCCAGCAGGGCGATGGCAGGGGGATCCTACGAGCAGTACTTC
>few|TRBV24-1|-|TRBJ2-1|13
CATSDPNKNEQFF
TGTGCCACCAGTGACCCCAACAAGAATGAGCAGTTCTTC
>few|TRBV7-8|-|TRBJ2-1|12
CASSFVGGGQFF
TGTGCCAGCAGCTTCGTTGGGGGCGGGCAGTTCTTC
>-|TRBV12-3/TRBV12-4|-|TRBJ2-3|13
CASIRGATDTQYF
TGTGCCAGCATCCGGGGGGCCACAGATACGCAGTATTTT
>-|TRBV4-2|-|TRBJ2-1|17
CASSQVWNGDSYNEQFF
TGTGCCAGCAGCCAAGTTTGGAACGGCGATTCCTACAATGAGCAGTTCTTC
>-|TRBV3-1|TRBD1|TRBJ2-1|12
CASSRPGGTGFF
TGTGCCAGCAGCCGACCAGGGGGCACGGGGTTCTTC
>-|TRBV29-1|TRBD1|TRBJ2-7|15
CSVEPPGQGKYEQYF
TGCAGCGTTGAACCCCCGGGACAGGGGAAGTACGAGCAGTACTTC
>few|TRBV5-1|-|TRBJ2-7|14
CASSLGQGYNEQYF
TGCGCCAGCAGCTTGGGGCAGGGATATAACGAGCAGTACTTC
>-|TRBV20-1|TRBD1|TRBJ2-7|14
CSATHRQGRYEQYF
TGCAGTGCTACCCACCGACAGGGGCGGTACGAGCAGTACTTC
>-|TRBV20-1|TRBD2|TRBJ2-7|15
CSAARASGSSYEQYF
TGCAGTGCCGCTCGGGCTAGCGGGAGTAGCTACGAGCAGTACTTC
>-|TRBV7-2|-|TRBJ1-1|15
CASSPGTGMNTEAFF
TGTGCCAGCAGCCCCGGGACGGGAATGAACACTGAAGCTTTCTTT
>-|TRBV5-1|-|TRBJ2-3|12
CASSSSLDTQYF
TGCGCCAGCAGCTCCTCCTTAGATACGCAGTATTTT
>few|TRBV7-6|-|TRBJ2-7|18
CASSLAGSEGSLSYEQYF
TGTGCCAGCAGCTTAGCCGGCTCGGAGGGCTCCCTCTCCTACGAGCAGTACTTC
>few|TRBV2|TRBD1|TRBJ2-5|15
CASSELRGQTETQYF
TGTGCCAGCAGTGAGCTAAGGGGGCAGACGGAGACCCAGTACTTC